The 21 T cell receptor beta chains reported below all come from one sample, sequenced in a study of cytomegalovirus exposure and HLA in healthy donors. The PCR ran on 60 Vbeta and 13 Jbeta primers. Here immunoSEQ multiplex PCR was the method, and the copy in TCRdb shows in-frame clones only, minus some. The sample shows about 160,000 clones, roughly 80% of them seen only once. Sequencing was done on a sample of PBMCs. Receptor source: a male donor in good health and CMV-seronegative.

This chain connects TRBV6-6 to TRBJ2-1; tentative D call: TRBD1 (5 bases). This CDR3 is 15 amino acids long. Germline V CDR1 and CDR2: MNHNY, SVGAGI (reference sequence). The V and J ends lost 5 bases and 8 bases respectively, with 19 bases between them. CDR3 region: CASSTGASGPYEQFF. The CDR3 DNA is TGTGCCAGCAGTACTGGGGCCTCCGGACCCTATGAGCAGTTCTTC.

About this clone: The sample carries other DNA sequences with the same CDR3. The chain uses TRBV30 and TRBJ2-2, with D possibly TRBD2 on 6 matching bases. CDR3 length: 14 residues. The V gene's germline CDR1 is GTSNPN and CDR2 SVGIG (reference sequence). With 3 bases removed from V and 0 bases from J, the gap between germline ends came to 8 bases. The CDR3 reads CAWRGTSNTGELFF. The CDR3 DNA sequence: TGTGCCTGGAGAGGGACTTCGAACACCGGGGAGCTGTTTTTT. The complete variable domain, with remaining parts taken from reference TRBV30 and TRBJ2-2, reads SQTIHQWPATLVQPVGSPLSLECTVEGTSNPNLYWYRQAAGRGLQLLFYSVGIGQISSEVPQNLSASRPQDRQFILSSKKLLLSDSGFYLCAWRGTSNTGELFFGEGSRLTVL.

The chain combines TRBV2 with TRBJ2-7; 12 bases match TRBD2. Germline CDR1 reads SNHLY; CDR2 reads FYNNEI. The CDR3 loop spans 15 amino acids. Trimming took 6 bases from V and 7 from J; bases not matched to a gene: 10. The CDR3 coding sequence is TGTGCCAGCAGACGACGACTAGCGGGGGAACGTGAGCAGTACTTC. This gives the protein CASRRRLAGEREQYF.

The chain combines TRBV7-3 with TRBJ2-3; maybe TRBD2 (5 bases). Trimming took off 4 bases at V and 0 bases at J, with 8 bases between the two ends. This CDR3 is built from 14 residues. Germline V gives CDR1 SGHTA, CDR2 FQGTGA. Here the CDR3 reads CASSSRGSTDTQYF. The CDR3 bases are TGTGCCAGCAGCTCACGGGGTAGCACAGATACGCAGTATTTT.

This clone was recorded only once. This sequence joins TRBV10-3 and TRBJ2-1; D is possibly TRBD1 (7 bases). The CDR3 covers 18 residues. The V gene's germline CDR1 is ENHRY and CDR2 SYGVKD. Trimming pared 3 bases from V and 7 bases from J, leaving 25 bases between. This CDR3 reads CAISDTLRRGPTGNEQFF. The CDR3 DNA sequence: TGTGCCATCAGTGACACCCTCAGGAGGGGGCCCACAGGGAATGAGCAGTTCTTC.

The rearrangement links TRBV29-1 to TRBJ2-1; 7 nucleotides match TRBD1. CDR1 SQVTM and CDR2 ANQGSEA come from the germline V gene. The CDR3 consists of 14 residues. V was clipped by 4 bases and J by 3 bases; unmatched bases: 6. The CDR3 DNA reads TGCAGCGTTGGGGCAGGGGGTGACTACAATGAGCAGTTCTTC. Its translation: CSVGAGGDYNEQFF.

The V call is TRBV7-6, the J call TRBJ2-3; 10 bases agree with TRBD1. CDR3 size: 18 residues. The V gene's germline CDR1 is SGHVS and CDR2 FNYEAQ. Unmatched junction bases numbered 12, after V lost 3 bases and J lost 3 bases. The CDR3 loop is CASSFLSRQGARTDTQYF. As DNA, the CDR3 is TGTGCCAGCAGCTTCCTTTCGCGACAGGGGGCGAGAACAGATACGCAGTATTTT.

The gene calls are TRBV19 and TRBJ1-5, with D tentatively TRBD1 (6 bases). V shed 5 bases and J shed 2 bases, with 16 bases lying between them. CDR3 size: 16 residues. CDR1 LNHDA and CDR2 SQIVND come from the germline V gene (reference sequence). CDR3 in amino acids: CASSGPGGLGNQPQHF. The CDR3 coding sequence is TGTGCCAGTAGTGGGCCGGGGGGCTTAGGCAATCAGCCCCAGCATTTT.

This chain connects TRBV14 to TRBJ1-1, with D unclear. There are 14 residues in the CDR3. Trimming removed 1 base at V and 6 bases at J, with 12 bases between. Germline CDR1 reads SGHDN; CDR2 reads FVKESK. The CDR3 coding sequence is TGTGCCAGCAGCCAAGGCGCACGCAATTCTGAAGCTTTCTTT. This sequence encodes CASSQGARNSEAFF.

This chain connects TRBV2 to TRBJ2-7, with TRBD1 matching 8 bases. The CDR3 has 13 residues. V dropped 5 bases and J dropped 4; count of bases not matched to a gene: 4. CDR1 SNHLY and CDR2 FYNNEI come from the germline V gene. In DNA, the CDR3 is TGTGCCAGCAGTTTGACAGGGGCGTACGAGCAGTACTTC. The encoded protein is CASSLTGAYEQYF.

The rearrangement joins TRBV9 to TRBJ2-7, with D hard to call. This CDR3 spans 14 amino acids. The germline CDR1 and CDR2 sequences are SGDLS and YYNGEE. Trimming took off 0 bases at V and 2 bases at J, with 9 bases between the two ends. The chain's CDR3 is CASSVGANPYEQYF. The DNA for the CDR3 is TGTGCCAGCAGCGTAGGAGCGAATCCCTACGAGCAGTACTTC.

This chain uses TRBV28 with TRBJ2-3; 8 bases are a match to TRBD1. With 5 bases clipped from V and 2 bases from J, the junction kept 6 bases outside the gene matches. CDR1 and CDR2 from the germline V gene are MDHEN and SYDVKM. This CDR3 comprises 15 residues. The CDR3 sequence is CASSPRTGNTDTQYF. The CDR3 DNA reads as TGTGCCAGCAGTCCGAGGACAGGGAACACAGATACGCAGTATTTT.

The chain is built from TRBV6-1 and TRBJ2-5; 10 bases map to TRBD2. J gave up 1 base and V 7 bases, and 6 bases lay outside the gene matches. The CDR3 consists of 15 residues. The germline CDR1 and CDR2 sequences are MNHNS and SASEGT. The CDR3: CASKGVAGGQETQYF. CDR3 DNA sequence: TGTGCCAGCAAAGGGGTAGCGGGGGGCCAAGAGACCCAGTACTTC.

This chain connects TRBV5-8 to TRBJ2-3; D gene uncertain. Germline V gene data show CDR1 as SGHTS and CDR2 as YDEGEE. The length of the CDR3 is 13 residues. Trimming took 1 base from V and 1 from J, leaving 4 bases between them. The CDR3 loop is CASSLIGTDTQYF. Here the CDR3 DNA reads TGTGCCAGCAGCTTGATCGGCACAGATACGCAGTATTTT.

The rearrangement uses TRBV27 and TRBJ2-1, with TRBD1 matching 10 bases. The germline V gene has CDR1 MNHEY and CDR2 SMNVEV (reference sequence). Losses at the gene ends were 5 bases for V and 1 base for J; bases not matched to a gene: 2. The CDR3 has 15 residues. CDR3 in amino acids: CASSPGQGSYNEQFF. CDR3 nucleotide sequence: TGTGCCAGCAGTCCGGGACAGGGGTCCTACAATGAGCAGTTCTTC.

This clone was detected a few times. Here the CDR3 reads CASSPSGGNEQYF. As DNA, the CDR3 is TGTGCCAGCAGCCCGTCAGGGGGGAACGAGCAGTACTTC. This chain links TRBV28 with TRBJ2-7; D is possibly TRBD1 (7 bases). V lost 6 bases, J lost 5 bases, and 14 bases lay in between. This CDR3 spans 13 amino acids. The germline V gene encodes CDR1 MDHEN and CDR2 SYDVKM. Variable domain in full (rest from reference TRBV28 and TRBJ2-7): DVKVTQSSRYLVKRTGEKVFLECVQDMDHENMFWYRQDPGLGLRLIYFSYDVKMKEKGDIPEGYSVSREKKERFSLILESASTNQTSMYLCASSPSGGNEQYFGPGTRLTVT.

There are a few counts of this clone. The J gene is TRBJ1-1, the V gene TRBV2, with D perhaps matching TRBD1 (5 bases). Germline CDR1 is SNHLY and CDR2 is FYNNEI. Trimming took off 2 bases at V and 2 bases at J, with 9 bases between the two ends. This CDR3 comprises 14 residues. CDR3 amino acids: CASSEWGSNTEAFF. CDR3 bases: TGTGCCAGCAGTGAATGGGGCAGTAACACTGAAGCTTTCTTT.

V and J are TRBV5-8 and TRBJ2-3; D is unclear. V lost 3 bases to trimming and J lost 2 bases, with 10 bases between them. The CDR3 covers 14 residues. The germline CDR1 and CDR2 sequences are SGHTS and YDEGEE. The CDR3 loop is CASSSRGLTDTQYF. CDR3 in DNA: TGTGCCAGCAGCTCCCGTGGCCTCACAGATACGCAGTATTTT.

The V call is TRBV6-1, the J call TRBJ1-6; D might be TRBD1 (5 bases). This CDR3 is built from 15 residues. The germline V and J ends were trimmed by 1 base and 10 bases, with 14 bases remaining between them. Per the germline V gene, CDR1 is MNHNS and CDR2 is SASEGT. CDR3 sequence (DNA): TGTGCCAGCAGTGAAGTGGACATCGTATTCTCACCCCTCCACTTT. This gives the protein CASSEVDIVFSPLHF.

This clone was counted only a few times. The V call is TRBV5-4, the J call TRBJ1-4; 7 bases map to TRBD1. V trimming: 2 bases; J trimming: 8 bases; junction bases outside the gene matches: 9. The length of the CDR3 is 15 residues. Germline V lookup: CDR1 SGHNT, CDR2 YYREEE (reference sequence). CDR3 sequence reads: CASSLSGRGEEKLFF. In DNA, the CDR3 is TGTGCCAGCAGCTTAAGCGGCAGGGGGGAGGAAAAACTGTTTTTT.

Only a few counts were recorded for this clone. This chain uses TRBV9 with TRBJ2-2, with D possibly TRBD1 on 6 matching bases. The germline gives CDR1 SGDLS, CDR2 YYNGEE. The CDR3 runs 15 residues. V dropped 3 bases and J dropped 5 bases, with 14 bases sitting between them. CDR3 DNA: TGTGCCAGCAGCGGTTCCGGGACACCAACCGGGGAGCTGTTTTTT. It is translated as CASSGSGTPTGELFF.